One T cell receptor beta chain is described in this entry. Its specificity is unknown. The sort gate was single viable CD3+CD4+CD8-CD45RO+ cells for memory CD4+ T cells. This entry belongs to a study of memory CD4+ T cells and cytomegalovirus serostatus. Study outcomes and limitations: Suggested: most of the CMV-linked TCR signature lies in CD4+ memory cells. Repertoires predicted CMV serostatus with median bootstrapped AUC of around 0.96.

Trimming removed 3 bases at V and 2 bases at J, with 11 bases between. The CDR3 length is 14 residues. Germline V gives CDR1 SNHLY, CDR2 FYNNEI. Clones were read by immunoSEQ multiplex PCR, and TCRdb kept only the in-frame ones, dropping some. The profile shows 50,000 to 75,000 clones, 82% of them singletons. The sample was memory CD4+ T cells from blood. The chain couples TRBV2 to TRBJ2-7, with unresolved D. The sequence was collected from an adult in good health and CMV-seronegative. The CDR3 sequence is CASSDGIRTYEQYF. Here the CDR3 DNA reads TGTGCCAGCAGTGATGGGATTAGAACCTACGAGCAGTACTTC.